These 23 T cell receptor beta chains came from one sample sequenced in a study of T-cell reconstitution after alpha-beta-depleted transplantation in children. Broader study findings: T-cell counts and diversity at one year following transplant were attributed mainly to newly produced T cells.

The antigens these receptors bind are not known. Unique molecular identifiers were built into the TCRbeta library. TCRdb redid the calling of the PCR reads with MiXCR, one entry per CDR3 protein. The sample lists around 300,000 distinct CDR3 sequences; around 7.3% were seen once. Material: peripheral blood, obtained 360 days after TCRalphabeta/CD19-depleted stem cell transplant. These receptors were taken from a female patient between 2 and 15 years old who had a stem cell transplant for Fanconi anemia, so the T cells may come from the graft donor.

This clonotype was recorded only once. A read error is possible here, since a much larger clone lies one base away. V and J are TRBV20-1 and TRBJ2-3; 9 positions agree with TRBD2. The CDR3 is made up of 17 amino acids. The germline V gene has CDR1 DFQATT and CDR2 SNEGSKA (reference sequence). The CDR3 nucleotides read TGCTGTGCTCACACTTTGGAGCGGGGGGCCCTCACAGATACGCAGTATTTT. It translates to CCAHTLERGALTDTQYF.

This clonotype was counted many times. The rearrangement joins TRBV28 to TRBJ1-6, with TRBD1 matching 7 bases. CDR1 MDHEN and CDR2 SYDVKM come from the germline V gene. The CDR3 consists of 17 residues. V lost 2 bases to trimming and J lost 0 bases; unmatched junction nucleotides: 4. The CDR3 loop reads CASSLPTGSSYNSPLHF. Written as DNA, the CDR3 is TGTGCCAGCAGTTTACCGACAGGGAGCTCCTATAATTCACCCCTCCACTTT.

The rearrangement links TRBV5-1 to TRBJ2-7; 8 bases agree with TRBD2. V shed 0 bases and J 7 bases; nucleotides not matched to a gene: 3. Germline CDR1 is SGHRS and CDR2 is YFSETQ. CDR3 length equals 13 residues. DNA of the CDR3: TGCGCCAGCAGCTTGGCCCGGGGGGGAGAGCAGTACTTC. Protein product: CASSLARGGEQYF.

In its sample, this clonotype was seen a few times. This chain uses TRBV6-5 with TRBJ1-2; TRBD1 agrees at 7 bases. The V gene end was trimmed by 3 bases and the J gene end by 8 bases; junction bases not matched to a gene: 6. The CDR3 spans 13 residues. CDR1 is MNHEY, CDR2 SVGAGI, per germline. In DNA, the CDR3 is TGTGCCAGCAGTTATCTTACAGGGGAGGGCTACACCTTC. Encoded protein: CASSYLTGEGYTF.

This clonotype was seen at least ten times. The V gene is TRBV28, the J gene TRBJ2-7; D tentatively reads TRBD1 or TRBD2 (5 bases each). CDR1 is MDHEN, CDR2 SYDVKM, per germline. The V and J ends lost 4 bases and 5 bases respectively, with 18 bases between them. There are 15 residues in the CDR3. The CDR3 DNA reads as TGTGCCAGCAGTTCTCCCGGGACCCCGGCCCACGAGCAGTACTTC. Residues: CASSSPGTPAHEQYF.

This chain uses TRBV6-4 with TRBJ2-2; a possible D gene is TRBD1 (6 bases). In germline, CDR1 is MRHNA, CDR2 SNTAGT. The CDR3 runs 16 residues. Trimming removed 3 bases at V and 7 bases at J, with 18 bases between. The CDR3, as DNA: TGTGCCAGCAGTGAAGCCTACAGGGAATACGGCGGGGAGCTGTTTTTT. Translating it yields CASSEAYREYGGELFF.

This clonotype was seen more than once but under ten times. The V and J genes are TRBV5-1 and TRBJ2-3; no reliable D call. This CDR3 has 14 residues. Germline V gene data show CDR1 as SGHRS and CDR2 as YFSETQ. Trimming shortened V by 0 bases and J by 1 base, and 6 bases separated the two germline ends. The CDR3 DNA is TGCGCCAGCAGCTTGGCAGCAGGCACAGATACGCAGTATTTT. As protein: CASSLAAGTDTQYF. The whole variable domain, remainder taken from reference TRBV5-1 and TRBJ2-3, is KAGVTQTPRYLIKTRGQQVTLSCSPISGHRSVSWYQQTPGQGLQFLFEYFSETQRNKGNFPGRFSGRQFSNSRSEMNVSTLELGDSALYLCASSLAAGTDTQYFGPGTRLTVL.

The chain employs TRBV4-2 and TRBJ2-2; TRBD2 matches 7 bases. J gave up 9 bases and V 3 bases, and 4 bases lay outside the gene matches. Germline assignment: CDR1 LGHNA and CDR2 YNFKEQ. The CDR3 is made up of 13 amino acids. Written as DNA, the CDR3 is TGTGCCAGCAGCCAGGGACTATTTCGGGAGCTGTTTTTT. Its protein is CASSQGLFRELFF.

This clonotype was seen repeatedly, ten times or more. The V gene is TRBV11-2, the J gene TRBJ2-3, with 12 bases fitting TRBD1. Per the germline V gene, CDR1 is SGHAT and CDR2 is FQNNGV. J gave up 4 bases and V 3 bases, and 5 bases lay outside the gene matches. The CDR3 totals 16 residues. The CDR3 bases are TGTGCCAGCAGCTTCACGGGACAGGGGGCAGCAGATACGCAGTATTTT. This encodes CASSFTGQGAADTQYF.

For this clonotype: This could be a read error, since a much larger clone is one nucleotide away. The chain couples TRBV7-2 to TRBJ1-3, with D perhaps matching TRBD1 (6 bases). This CDR3 has 17 residues. Germline CDR1 and CDR2: SGHTA and FQGNSA. The CDR3 coding sequence is TGTGCCAGCAGCCGAGAGGCAACAGGGAGCTCTGGAAACACCATATGTTTT. Translated, it gives CASSREATGSSGNTICF.

The DNA of the CDR3 is TGCAGTGCTAGAGTGGGTCTGGTGGGGGTACCGAATCAGCCCCAGCATTTT. Translation: CSARVGLVGVPNQPQHF. This chain links TRBV20-1 with TRBJ1-5; D may be TRBD1 (5 bases). Germline CDR1 reads DFQATT; CDR2 reads SNEGSKA (reference sequence). The V end lost 1 base, the J end lost 4 bases, and 20 bases lay between the germline ends. This CDR3 region has 17 residues.

This clonotype was recorded many times. V and J are TRBV10-3 and TRBJ2-2, with 7 bases fitting TRBD1. This CDR3 has 14 amino acids. The V and J ends lost 10 bases and 0 bases, in that order; junction bases with no gene match: 5. CDR1 ENHRY and CDR2 SYGVKD come from the germline V gene. CDR3 sequence (DNA): TGTGCCACCTCCGGGACAGCGAACACCGGGGAGCTGTTTTTT. Its translation: CATSGTANTGELFF.

This clonotype has just a few counts. The chain joins TRBV5-5 to TRBJ2-7, with 9 bases aligning to TRBD1. The length of the CDR3 is 16 residues. CDR1 and CDR2 from the germline V gene are SGHKS and YYEKEE (reference sequence). The J segment lost 0 bases and the V segment lost 4 bases, leaving 8 bases of the junction unmatched. The DNA of the CDR3 is TGTGCCAGCAGCCTAATACAGGGGGCCGGCTCCTACGAGCAGTACGTC. It translates to CASSLIQGAGSYEQYV.

This clonotype showed up just a few times. The V gene is TRBV3-1, the J gene TRBJ2-7; D is perhaps TRBD2 (5 bases). The length of the CDR3 is 15 residues. Trimming stripped 5 bases from V and 3 bases from J, with 17 bases between. Germline V gene sequence: CDR1 LGHDT, CDR2 YNNKEL (reference sequence). CDR3 in amino acids: CASSSQPRVNYEQYF. The DNA for the CDR3 is TGTGCCAGCAGCTCCCAGCCGCGGGTGAACTACGAGCAGTACTTC.

The chain links TRBV6-5 to TRBJ2-4; D remains ambiguous. The CDR3 contains 16 residues. Trimming stripped 0 bases from V and 0 bases from J, with 9 bases between. Germline V CDR1 and CDR2: MNHEY, SVGAGI. Here the CDR3 DNA reads TGTGCCAGCAGTTACTCGATCGGGCCAGCCAAAAACATTCAGTACTTC. Protein product: CASSYSIGPAKNIQYF.

This clonotype was counted at least ten times. This CDR3 is CSVPPTTNEKLFF. CDR3 bases: TGCAGTGTGCCCCCCACGACGAACGAAAAACTGTTTTTT. The chain combines TRBV20-1 with TRBJ1-4, with D unresolved. Trimming took off 7 bases at V and 8 bases at J, with 17 bases between the two ends. This CDR3 is built from 13 residues. Germline V gene data show CDR1 as DFQATT and CDR2 as SNEGSKA (reference sequence).

At least ten counts were recorded for this clonotype. CDR3 protein: CASSVVGGATDTQYF. The DNA for the CDR3 is TGTGCCAGCAGCGTAGTTGGGGGGGCCACAGATACGCAGTATTTT. The rearrangement joins TRBV9 to TRBJ2-3; perhaps TRBD2 as D (7 bases). The CDR3 covers 15 residues. From germline, CDR1 is SGDLS and CDR2 YYNGEE. The V gene lost 0 bases and the J gene lost 2 bases, with 10 bases spanning the gap.

In its sample, this clonotype was seen many times. The V and J genes are TRBV2 and TRBJ2-3, with 13 bases lining up with TRBD2. The V gene's germline CDR1 is SNHLY and CDR2 FYNNEI. The ends lost 5 bases at V and 7 bases at J; junction bases unmatched: 6. The CDR3 sequence is 15 residues long. CDR3 nucleotides: TGTGCCAGCAGTAAACTAGCGGGGGGGATTCATACGCAGTATTTT. It specifies CASSKLAGGIHTQYF.

This clonotype has ten or more counts. This chain joins TRBV5-6 and TRBJ2-7, with TRBD1 as a possible D gene (6 bases). V was shortened by 4 bases and J by 0 bases, with 14 bases between the two germline ends. This CDR3 comprises 15 residues. CDR1 is SGHDT, CDR2 YYEEEE, per germline. DNA of the CDR3: TGTGCCAGCAGCCGAGGCACAGGGCCCTCCTACGAGCAGTACTTC. This encodes CASSRGTGPSYEQYF.

The rearrangement joins TRBV19 to TRBJ1-5; possible D gene TRBD1, 6 bases. CDR3 length: 14 amino acids. Trimming took 3 bases from V and 7 from J, leaving 13 bases between them. Germline values: CDR1 LNHDA, CDR2 SQIVND (reference sequence). As DNA, the CDR3 is TGTGCCAGTAGTATCCCTACAGGGACACAGCCCCAGCATTTT. It yields the protein CASSIPTGTQPQHF.

The sample holds many counts of this clonotype. The chain links TRBV28 to TRBJ2-7; D possibly corresponds to TRBD2 (5 bases). V lost 6 bases and J lost 3, with 18 bases in between. The V gene's germline CDR1 is MDHEN and CDR2 SYDVKM. CDR3 length: 15 residues. The CDR3: CASSLFLERDYEQYF. CDR3 sequence (DNA): TGTGCCAGCAGCCTTTTCTTGGAGAGGGACTACGAGCAGTACTTC. Filled out from reference TRBV28 and TRBJ2-7, the complete variable domain reads DVKVTQSSRYLVKRTGEKVFLECVQDMDHENMFWYRQDPGLGLRLIYFSYDVKMKEKGDIPEGYSVSREKKERFSLILESASTNQTSMYLCASSLFLERDYEQYFGPGTRLTVT.

The gene calls are TRBV18 and TRBJ1-4; D not resolved. This CDR3 is built from 15 residues. With 2 bases removed from V and 8 bases from J, the gap between germline ends came to 15 bases. Germline values: CDR1 KGHSH, CDR2 LQKENI. CDR3 sequence reads: CASSPLAPAGEKLFF. The CDR3 coding sequence is TGTGCCAGCTCACCATTGGCTCCGGCGGGCGAAAAACTGTTTTTT.

This clonotype showed up many times. The chain links TRBV20-1 to TRBJ1-3; D gene unclear. The CDR3 runs 15 residues. Trimming left V 5 bases short and J 0 bases short, with 14 bases between. Germline V lookup: CDR1 DFQATT, CDR2 SNEGSKA (reference sequence). The chain's CDR3 is CSAPVIFGSGNTIYF. Written as DNA, the CDR3 is TGCAGTGCTCCCGTCATTTTCGGCTCTGGAAACACCATATATTTT.